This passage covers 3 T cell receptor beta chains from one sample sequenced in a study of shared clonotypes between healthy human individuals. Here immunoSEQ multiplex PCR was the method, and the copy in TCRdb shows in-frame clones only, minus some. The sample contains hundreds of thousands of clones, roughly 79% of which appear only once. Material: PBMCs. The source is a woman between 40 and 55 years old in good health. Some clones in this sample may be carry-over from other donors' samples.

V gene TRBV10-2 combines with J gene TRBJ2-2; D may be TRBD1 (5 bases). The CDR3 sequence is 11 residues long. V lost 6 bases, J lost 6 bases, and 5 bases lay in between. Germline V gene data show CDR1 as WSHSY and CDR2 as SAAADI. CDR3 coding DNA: TGCGCCAGCAGCAGGGCCGGGGAGCTGTTTTTT. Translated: CASSRAGELFF.

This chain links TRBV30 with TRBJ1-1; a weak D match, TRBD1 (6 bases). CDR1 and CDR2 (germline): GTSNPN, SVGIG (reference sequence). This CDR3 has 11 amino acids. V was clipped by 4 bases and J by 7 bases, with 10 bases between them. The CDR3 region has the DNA TGTGCCTGGAAAACGACAGGTGAAGCTTTCTTT. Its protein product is CAWKTTGEAFF.

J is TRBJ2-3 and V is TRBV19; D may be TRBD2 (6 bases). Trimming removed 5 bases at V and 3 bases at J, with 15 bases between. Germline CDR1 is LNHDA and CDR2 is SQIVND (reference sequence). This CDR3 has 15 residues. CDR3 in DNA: TGTGCCAGTAGTGAGGGAGGATTCGGGACAGATACGCAGTATTTT. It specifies CASSEGGFGTDTQYF.